These T cell receptor beta chains were read from a single sample in a study of blood T cell repertoires in COVID-19. Produced via immunoSEQ multiplex PCR; TCRdb's table is partial and in-frame only. The table has 150,000 to 200,000 clones, just under 95% seen once. Sequences were obtained from peripheral blood. All receptors come from a woman aged 50 to 60 with acute or convalescent COVID-19. Both conserved end residues are part of each CDR3. The order of the fields is V gene, J gene, D gene, CDR3 DNA, CDR3 protein. The D gene is left open where the match is weak.

TRBV18	TRBJ1-3	-	TGTGCCAGCTCACCCGGGACACAGGGATCCGGAAACACCATATATTTT	CASSPGTQGSGNTIYF
TRBV3-1/TRBV3-2	TRBJ1-3	-	TGTGCCAGCAGCCCCCCACGGAGCTCTGGAAACACCATATATTTT	CASSPPRSSGNTIYF
TRBV9	TRBJ2-1	TRBD2	TGTGCCAGCAGCATTCTGGGACTAGCAGTGAATGAGCAGTTCTTC	CASSILGLAVNEQFF
TRBV5-4	TRBJ1-6	-	TGTGCCAGCAGCACTGGAACAGCCTATAATTCACCCCTCCACTTT	CASSTGTAYNSPLHF
TRBV10-3	TRBJ2-1	TRBD1	TGTGCCATCAGTGGACAGGGGGCATTCAATGAGCAGTTCTTC	CAISGQGAFNEQFF
TRBV9	TRBJ1-1	-	TGTGCCAGCAGCCCTTTCCCAGGGATGGCTGAAGCTTTCTTT	CASSPFPGMAEAFF
TRBV2	TRBJ1-5	-	TGTGCCAGCAGTCAGGGTGGACAGCCCCAGCATTTT	CASSQGGQPQHF
TRBV29-1	TRBJ2-7	TRBD1	TGCAGCGTTGAAGATACGAACAGGGGGCGAGAGCAGTACTTC	CSVEDTNRGREQYF
TRBV11-2	TRBJ2-3	TRBD1	TGTGCCAGCAGCCCATGGCGGGGGACAGGGGACAGTAAAGATACGCAGTATTTT	CASSPWRGTGDSKDTQYF
TRBV28	TRBJ2-7	TRBD2	TGTGCCAGCAGTGCTCCTCGGACTAGCGGGAGAGTACCTCCTCTCTACGAGCAGTACTTC	CASSAPRTSGRVPPLYEQYF